Sequencing of this T cell receptor (beta chain) was carried out in a study of CXCR3-negative and CXCR3-positive naive CD8 T cells. Study summary: Cumulative TRB read yield was 130 million to 150 million, averaging about 1.5 +/- 0.3 million per library. General observations from the study: Naive subsets expressed similar surface CD5; TRB CDR3 features served to infer TCR strength. Memory CD8+ cells showed much lower diversity, while both naive subsets were comparably high. The TRB CDR3s that CXCR3-positive naive cells carried were more hydrophobic than those of CXCR3-negative naive cells.

Carrying UMI labels, the TRB cDNA libraries were prepared through 5' RACE. From the 5' RACE reads, TCRdb lists one entry per CDR3 protein and no DNA. The sample holds tens of thousands of distinct CDR3 sequences. The CDR3 runs 14 residues. The germline V gene has CDR1 MNHNY and CDR2 SVGAGI (reference sequence). For this clonotype: Its antigen is currently unknown.

The V and J genes are TRBV6-6 and TRBJ2-1. The sequenced sample was naive CXCR3+ CD8+ T cells from blood. Described subset: CD45RO-CCR7+CD27+CD95- naive CD8+ T cells expressing CXCR3 (TNR3+). This sequence originates from a human donor in good health. Some clones in this sample may be carry-over from other donors' samples. This CDR3 reads CASSYGDSYNEQFF.